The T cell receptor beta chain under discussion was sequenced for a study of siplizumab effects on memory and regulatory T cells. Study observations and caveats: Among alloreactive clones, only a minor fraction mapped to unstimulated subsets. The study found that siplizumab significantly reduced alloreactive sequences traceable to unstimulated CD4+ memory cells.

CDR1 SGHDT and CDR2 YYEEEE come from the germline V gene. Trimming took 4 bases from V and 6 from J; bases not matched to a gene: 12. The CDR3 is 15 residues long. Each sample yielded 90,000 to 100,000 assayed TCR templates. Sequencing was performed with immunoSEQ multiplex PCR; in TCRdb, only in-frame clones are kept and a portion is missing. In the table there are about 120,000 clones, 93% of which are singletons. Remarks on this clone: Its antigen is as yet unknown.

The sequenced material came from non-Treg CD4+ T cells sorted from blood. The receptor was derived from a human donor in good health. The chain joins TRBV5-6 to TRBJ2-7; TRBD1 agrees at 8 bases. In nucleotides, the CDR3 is TGTGCCAGCAGCCGACGGACAGGGTTTGGGGGCGAGCAGTACTTC. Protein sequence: CASSRRTGFGGEQYF.